This T cell receptor (beta chain) was obtained from a study of blood T cell repertoires in COVID-19. The CDR3 is 15 residues long. With 7 bases removed from V and 7 bases from J, the gap between germline ends came to 22 bases. Germline V gene sequence: CDR1 SNHLY, CDR2 FYNNEI. In the authors' methods: How many nucleated cells were present was estimated from reference gene primer amplification. Data came from immunoSEQ multiplex PCR; TCRdb stores just in-frame clones and leaves some out. D and trimming come from the DNA, and the V and J calls and clone size come from that table. This table has some 150,000 clones, 70% to 90% appearing once.

The chain links TRBV2 to TRBJ1-2; maybe TRBD1 (5 bases). This clonotype was obtained from a human donor in a cohort sampled during active COVID-19. The sequencing sample was made of peripheral blood. The CDR3 loop reads CASTKNPGGLGGYTF. CDR3 coding DNA: TGTGCCAGCACCAAAAACCCGGGGGGTTTGGGTGGCTACACCTTC.